Following are 27 T cell receptor beta chains from one sample sequenced in a study of T cells in Graves' hyperthyroidism and ophthalmopathy. The source material, RNA transcripts, was used to amplify TCR beta CDR3 regions. The HTBI set primed first-round TCR CDR3 RT-PCR. TCRdb reanalysed the multiplex PCR reads using MiXCR and keeps one entry per CDR3 protein. The table lists about 350,000 distinct CDR3 sequences, roughly 18% of them singletons, with about a sixth in the top ten. The sample comprised blood. These receptors all come from a woman in her forties with Graves' ophthalmopathy.

This clonotype was seen a handful of times. The chain links TRBV3-1 to TRBJ2-7, with unresolved D. The CDR3 covers 16 residues. V lost 1 base, J lost 4 bases, and 17 bases lay in between. Germline CDR1 LGHDT, CDR2 YNNKEL (reference sequence). The CDR3 region is CASSQGLLGKSYEQYF. CDR3 nucleotides: TGTGCCAGCAGCCAAGGCTTACTGGGAAAGTCTTACGAGCAGTACTTC.

This clonotype has just a few counts. V is TRBV19 and J is TRBJ1-1; 7 bases agree with TRBD1. The germline V gene encodes CDR1 LNHDA and CDR2 SQIVND (reference sequence). The CDR3 runs to 17 residues. The trim removed 5 bases at V and 0 bases at J, leaving 12 bases unmatched. DNA for the CDR3: TGTGCCAGTAGTGAACCGGGACAGATATATTTGAACACTGAAGCTTTCTTT. It yields the protein CASSEPGQIYLNTEAFF.

This clonotype came up many times. The V and J genes are TRBV5-1 and TRBJ2-5; 7 bases fit TRBD2. This CDR3 region has 16 residues. From germline, CDR1 is SGHRS and CDR2 YFSETQ. The V segment lost 0 bases and the J segment 5 bases; nucleotides outside the gene matches: 10. This CDR3 is CASSLAGAGVGETQYF. The CDR3 nucleotides read TGCGCCAGCAGCTTGGCCGGGGCGGGAGTGGGGGAGACCCAGTACTTC.

This clonotype was recorded many times. The chain has TRBV6-5 and TRBJ1-1, with D perhaps matching TRBD1 (6 bases). This CDR3 is built from 14 residues. V lost 9 bases and J 4 bases, leaving 18 bases between the germline ends. Germline lookup yields CDR1 MNHEY and CDR2 SVGAGI. The CDR3 here is CASTAGGRVTEAFF. The CDR3 DNA sequence: TGTGCCAGTACCGCCGGGGGGCGGGTCACTGAAGCTTTCTTT.

This clonotype came up a few times. The chain is built from TRBV6-1 and TRBJ1-2; D gene ambiguous. The germline CDR1 and CDR2 sequences are MNHNS and SASEGT. CDR3 length equals 13 residues. The V gene lost 6 bases and the J gene lost 0 bases, with 8 bases spanning the gap. CDR3 sequence (DNA): TGTGCCAGCAGCAAACAAACTAACTATGGCTACACCTTC. Translating it yields CASSKQTNYGYTF.

The V and J genes are TRBV9 and TRBJ2-3; no definite D call. The germline V gene has CDR1 SGDLS and CDR2 YYNGEE. The CDR3 sequence is 13 residues long. V lost 0 bases to trimming and J lost 1 base, with 3 bases between them. This CDR3 reads CASSVVGTDTQYF. The DNA for the CDR3 is TGTGCCAGCAGCGTAGTAGGCACAGATACGCAGTATTTT.

This clonotype was counted at least ten times. Compared with germline, one end of the junction differs, possibly owing to a read error. CDR3 protein: CASSQLSEGSARDF. The CDR3 coding sequence is TGCGCCAGCAGCCAACTTTCCGAAGGGTCAGCGCGGGACTTC. The rearrangement links TRBV4-1 to TRBJ2-7; maybe TRBD2 (5 bases). Germline V lookup: CDR1 MGHRA, CDR2 YSYEKL. The CDR3 is 14 residues long.

This clonotype has a count of ten or more. The chain couples TRBV7-2 to TRBJ2-5, with D possibly TRBD2 on 5 matching bases. V was pared by 6 bases and J by 5 bases, with 10 bases between. Germline lookup yields CDR1 SGHTA and CDR2 FQGNSA. This CDR3 comprises 12 residues. The CDR3 is CASSPSSETQYF. The CDR3, as DNA: TGTGCCAGCAGTCCTAGCTCCGAGACCCAGTACTTC.

V is TRBV12-3 or TRBV12-4 and J is TRBJ2-7; TRBD2 matches 13 bases. The CDR3 totals 16 residues. The V and J ends lost 7 bases and 7 bases, in that order; junction bases with no gene match: 13. This CDR3 reads CASKHLGLAGTGEQYF. The CDR3 DNA sequence: TGTGCCAGCAAGCACCTGGGACTAGCGGGGACCGGGGAGCAGTACTTC.

This clonotype was observed many times. The chain combines TRBV11-1 with TRBJ2-7; 7 bases are shared with TRBD2. Germline lookup yields CDR1 SGHAT and CDR2 FQDESV (reference sequence). J lost 0 bases, V lost 2 bases, and 16 bases had no gene match. The CDR3 spans 19 residues. The CDR3 here is CASSLFRGGGYLSSYEQYF. In DNA, the CDR3 is TGTGCCAGCAGCTTATTCCGCGGGGGAGGATATCTAAGCTCCTACGAGCAGTACTTC.

The table lists this clonotype with many counts. CDR3 in amino acids: CSASWGGGTEAFF. CDR3 sequence (DNA): TGCAGTGCTAGCTGGGGCGGAGGGACTGAAGCTTTCTTT. The chain couples TRBV20-1 to TRBJ1-1, with TRBD1 as a possible D gene (5 bases). The CDR3 covers 13 residues. Germline assignment: CDR1 DFQATT and CDR2 SNEGSKA (reference sequence). The V end lost 3 bases, the J end lost 5 bases, and 13 bases lay between the germline ends.

This clonotype was recorded a few times. The chain joins TRBV11-2 to TRBJ1-5; D is undetermined. The ends were cut back, 5 bases at V and 3 bases at J, with 11 bases in the middle. The germline CDR1 and CDR2 sequences are SGHAT and FQNNGV. This CDR3 region has 14 residues. CDR3 in DNA: TGTGCCAGCAGCCTCGACCGATACAATCAGCCCCAGCATTTT. Encoded protein: CASSLDRYNQPQHF.

The rearrangement uses TRBV15 and TRBJ2-5; 9 bases map to TRBD2. Trimming at V came to 1 base and at J to 4 bases, leaving 4 bases not matched to a gene. Germline CDR1 LNHNV, CDR2 YYDKDF (reference sequence). This CDR3 is built from 15 residues. CDR3 amino acids: CATSRVAGDLETQYF. The DNA for the CDR3 is TGTGCCACCAGCAGAGTAGCGGGAGACCTAGAGACCCAGTACTTC.

This clonotype was picked up many times. J is TRBJ1-1 and V is TRBV20-1, with TRBD1 as a possible D gene (5 bases). The CDR3 covers 15 residues. V lost 1 base to trimming and J lost 2 bases, with 14 bases between them. From germline, CDR1 is DFQATT and CDR2 SNEGSKA (reference sequence). CDR3 amino acids: CSARGGRSSNTEAFF. The DNA of the CDR3 is TGCAGTGCTAGAGGGGGCCGATCCTCCAACACTGAAGCTTTCTTT.

This clonotype was recorded many times. This chain connects TRBV6-2 or TRBV6-3 to TRBJ2-7; maybe TRBD2 (5 bases). Germline CDR1 is MNHEY and CDR2 is SVGEGT. Trimming pared 2 bases from V and 10 bases from J, leaving 18 bases between. The CDR3 has 14 amino acids. The DNA of the CDR3 is TGTGCCAGCAGTTACCCCGGAACTAGTGGTGATCAGTACTTC. Translated, it gives CASSYPGTSGDQYF.

V gene TRBV29-1 combines with J gene TRBJ1-1, with 8 bases fitting TRBD1. V lost 7 bases to trimming and J lost 10 bases; unmatched junction nucleotides: 8. The CDR3 runs to 11 residues. CDR1 and CDR2 from the germline V gene are SQVTM and ANQGSEA. The CDR3 loop is CSASDRAAAFF. Written as DNA, the CDR3 is TGCAGCGCCTCGGACAGGGCGGCAGCTTTCTTT.

This clonotype was counted ten times or more. J is TRBJ2-2 and V is TRBV29-1; D uncertain. V dropped 5 bases and J dropped 0 bases, with 4 bases sitting between them. This CDR3 comprises 12 residues. CDR1 and CDR2 (germline): SQVTM, ANQGSEA. CDR3 bases: TGCAGCGTTTCTTCGAACACCGGGGAGCTGTTTTTT. Encoded protein: CSVSSNTGELFF.

The chain is built from TRBV20-1 and TRBJ2-5, with 14 bases identical to TRBD2. Per germline, CDR1 DFQATT and CDR2 SNEGSKA (reference sequence). V shed 6 bases, J shed 4 bases, and the junction held 4 bases outside the gene matches. The CDR3 spans 14 residues. CDR3 nucleotides: TGCAGTGCCAGCGGACTAGCGGGAGGAGAGACCCAGTACTTC. It is translated as CSASGLAGGETQYF.

This clonotype was observed many times. The chain employs TRBV11-2 and TRBJ2-7, with a weak D call TRBD2 (7 bases). The germline CDR1 and CDR2 sequences are SGHAT and FQNNGV. V lost 1 base and J 5 bases, leaving 21 bases between the germline ends. This CDR3 has 17 amino acids. This chain's CDR3 is CASSLGAGGGGRHEQYF. In nucleotides, the CDR3 is TGTGCCAGCAGCTTAGGGGCCGGAGGGGGAGGGAGACACGAGCAGTACTTC.

This clonotype is medium-sized within its sample. J is TRBJ2-7 and V is TRBV12-3 or TRBV12-4; the match to TRBD2 covers 8 bases. This CDR3 region has 14 residues. V lost 5 bases and J lost 7; bases outside the gene matches: 10. In DNA, the CDR3 is TGTGCCAGCAGTCCTGGAGCGGGAGTGAGGGAGCAGTACTTC. Translating gives CASSPGAGVREQYF.

In its sample, this clonotype was seen many times. The chain recombines TRBV10-1 with TRBJ1-4, with 12 bases lining up with TRBD1. The CDR3 length is 17 residues. Germline lookup yields CDR1 WNHNN and CDR2 SYGVQD (reference sequence). The V and J ends lost 8 bases and 7 bases, in that order; junction bases with no gene match: 14. This chain's CDR3 is CASLMVGQGAFSEKLFF. The DNA of the CDR3 is TGCGCCAGCTTAATGGTGGGACAGGGGGCTTTTAGTGAAAAACTGTTTTTT.

In this sample, this clonotype turned up many times. The chain couples TRBV20-1 to TRBJ2-7; D not certain. Germline lookup yields CDR1 DFQATT and CDR2 SNEGSKA (reference sequence). The CDR3 is made up of 10 amino acids. V was cut by 8 bases and J by 5 bases, with 10 bases left in between. CDR3 bases: TGCAGTCCCGCCCCCGACGAGCAGTACTTC. It specifies CSPAPDEQYF.

Many counts were recorded for this clonotype. A much larger clone lies one base from this, so it may be a read error. This chain links TRBV12-3 or TRBV12-4 with TRBJ1-5; D is perhaps TRBD1 (6 bases). This CDR3 has 17 amino acids. V shed 1 base and J shed 5 bases, with 18 bases lying between them. The CDR3 DNA follows: TGTGCCAGCAGTTTAGTCCAGGGGCTGGACAACGATCAGCCCCAGCATTTT. It specifies CASSLVQGLDNDQPQHF.

This clonotype was seen repeatedly, ten times or more. The rearrangement uses TRBV20-1 and TRBJ1-1; 11 nucleotides agree with TRBD1. Germline loops: CDR1 DFQATT, CDR2 SNEGSKA (reference sequence). The CDR3 sequence is 14 residues long. Germline trimming cut 3 bases from V and 5 bases from J; bases unmatched to any gene: 5. CDR3 residues: CSASMDRGPTEAFF. CDR3 in DNA: TGCAGTGCTAGTATGGACAGGGGGCCAACTGAAGCTTTCTTT.

This clonotype has a handful of counts. This chain links TRBV20-1 with TRBJ2-7; TRBD2 aligns across 7 bases. Germline assignment: CDR1 DFQATT and CDR2 SNEGSKA (reference sequence). The V segment lost 6 bases and the J segment 1 base; nucleotides outside the gene matches: 9. The CDR3 spans 14 residues. The CDR3 bases are TGCAGTGCCGGGCGGGAGATAAGGTCCTACGAGCAGTACTTC. It is translated as CSAGREIRSYEQYF.

Many counts were recorded for this clonotype. The V gene is TRBV20-1, the J gene TRBJ1-5; D gene ambiguous. The length of the CDR3 is 13 residues. Trimming left V 0 bases short and J 3 bases short, with 6 bases between. In germline, CDR1 is DFQATT, CDR2 SNEGSKA (reference sequence). The DNA for the CDR3 is TGCAGTGCTAGAGATTGGCCCAATCAGCCCCAGCATTTT. This codes for CSARDWPNQPQHF.

This clonotype was recorded many times. V is TRBV28 and J is TRBJ1-5, with 8 positions matching TRBD1. The CDR3 sequence is 15 residues long. The germline V gene encodes CDR1 MDHEN and CDR2 SYDVKM. The trim removed 3 bases at V and 7 bases at J, leaving 8 bases unmatched. CDR3 DNA: TGTGCCAGCAGTTTCCTACAGGGGGTGAACCAGCCCCAGCATTTT. Protein: CASSFLQGVNQPQHF.